The 8 T cell receptor beta chains listed next were all sequenced from one sample in a study of blood T cell repertoires in COVID-19. Profiled with immunoSEQ multiplex PCR; TCRdb holds only in-frame clones, not every one. Altogether under 85,000 clones are present, around 83% being singletons, with the ten largest covering 30% to 45%. Sequenced sample: peripheral blood. The receptors stem from a man of 80 years or more with active or convalescent COVID-19.

The genes are TRBV6-6 and TRBJ2-1, with a weak D call TRBD2 (7 bases). This CDR3 is 15 amino acids long. V was pared by 0 bases and J by 7 bases, with 13 bases between. Germline V CDR1 and CDR2: MNHNY, SVGAGI (reference sequence). CDR3 sequence: CASSYSTGGRNEQFF. The CDR3 DNA is TGTGCCAGCAGTTACTCAACGGGGGGCCGGAATGAGCAGTTCTTC.

This rearrangement joins TRBV3-1 (or the pseudogene TRBV3-2) to TRBJ2-2; perhaps TRBD2 as D (6 bases). This CDR3 contains 15 residues. CDR1 is LGHDT and CDR2 is YNNKEL in the germline V gene (reference sequence). Deletions cut 3 bases from V and 8 bases from J, with 16 bases between. Here the CDR3 DNA reads TGTGCCAGCAGCCACCACGGGACGGAGGGGGGGGAGCTGTTTTTT. Protein sequence: CASSHHGTEGGELFF.

The V and J genes are TRBV5-1 and TRBJ1-6, with 8 positions matching TRBD1. With V trimmed by 3 bases and J by 1 base, 3 bases remained unmatched. CDR3 length: 16 residues. Germline loops: CDR1 SGHRS, CDR2 YFSETQ. In DNA form, the CDR3 reads TGCGCCAGCAGCTCCAGACAGGGGTCCTATAATTCACCCCTCCACTTT. It specifies CASSSRQGSYNSPLHF.

This clone was detected a few times. The V call is TRBV5-6, the J call TRBJ1-5; D not certain. Germline CDR1 is SGHDT and CDR2 is YYEEEE. With 3 bases removed from V and 7 bases from J, the gap between germline ends came to 17 bases. The CDR3 has 15 amino acids. The CDR3 region has the DNA TGTGCCAGCAGCTCGGGCCCGGGGTTAGACCAGCCCCAGCATTTT. Its protein is CASSSGPGLDQPQHF.

This chain uses TRBV7-8 with TRBJ2-7; D possibly corresponds to TRBD2 (7 bases). CDR1 and CDR2 from the germline V gene are SGHVS and FQNEAQ. The CDR3 is 17 residues long. V lost 2 bases, J lost 0 bases, and 17 bases lay in between. The CDR3 nucleotides read TGTGCCAGCAGCTTAAGGTGGGGAGGGGGTCCCTCCTACGAGCAGTACTTC. Its translation is CASSLRWGGGPSYEQYF.

The chain combines TRBV5-4 with TRBJ2-7; D gene uncertain. In germline, CDR1 is SGHNT, CDR2 YYREEE (reference sequence). Trimming took off 0 bases at V and 0 bases at J, with 10 bases between the two ends. CDR3 length equals 15 residues. This CDR3 reads CASSLVPGSSYEQYF. In DNA form, the CDR3 reads TGTGCCAGCAGCTTGGTTCCAGGTTCCTCCTACGAGCAGTACTTC.

The chain recombines TRBV10-3 with TRBJ2-7; TRBD1 is a possible D gene (6 bases). CDR1 is ENHRY and CDR2 is SYGVKD in the germline V gene. The V end was cut by 5 bases, the J end by 2 bases, with 10 bases between. The CDR3 runs 13 residues. CDR3 sequence reads: CAISPTGAYEQYF. Written as DNA, the CDR3 is TGTGCCATCAGTCCGACAGGAGCCTACGAGCAGTACTTC.

The chain couples TRBV6-5 to TRBJ2-3, with 8 bases aligning to TRBD1. The germline CDR1 and CDR2 sequences are MNHEY and SVGAGI. V lost 7 bases, J lost 4 bases, and 7 bases stayed unmatched. This CDR3 comprises 14 residues. CDR3 DNA sequence: TGTGCCAGCACGCAGGGGGCGGCGCCAGATACGCAGTATTTT. Protein product: CASTQGAAPDTQYF.